This T cell receptor (beta chain) stems from a study of shared clonotypes between healthy human individuals. Study conclusions and caveats: Non-shared clonotypes had lower generation probabilities than clonotypes shared by all four sorted-subset donors.

Terminally differentiated effector memory CD45RA+ cells were excluded from the naive CD8 cells, which were CD45RO-negative and positively selected for CCR7. The junction had 8 bases not matched to a gene; V was cut back by 5 bases and J by 1 base. Per germline, CDR1 SGHVS and CDR2 FQNEAQ. This CDR3 has 18 amino acids. The repertoire was sequenced with immunoSEQ multiplex PCR; TCRdb's copy has only in-frame clones and lacks some. The repertoire includes hundreds of thousands of clones, 90% to 95% of them detected once, and 0.095% to 0.14% sits in the top ten. In regard to this clone: Its antigen remains unidentified.

This chain connects TRBV7-8 to TRBJ2-6; 10 nucleotides line up with TRBD2. The sequencing input was naive CD8+ T cells sorted from blood. The source of this sequence is a young woman in good health. In DNA form, the CDR3 reads TGTGCCAGCAGCCCTAGACTAGCGGGTATATCTGGGGCCAACGTCCTGACTTTC. It specifies CASSPRLAGISGANVLTF.